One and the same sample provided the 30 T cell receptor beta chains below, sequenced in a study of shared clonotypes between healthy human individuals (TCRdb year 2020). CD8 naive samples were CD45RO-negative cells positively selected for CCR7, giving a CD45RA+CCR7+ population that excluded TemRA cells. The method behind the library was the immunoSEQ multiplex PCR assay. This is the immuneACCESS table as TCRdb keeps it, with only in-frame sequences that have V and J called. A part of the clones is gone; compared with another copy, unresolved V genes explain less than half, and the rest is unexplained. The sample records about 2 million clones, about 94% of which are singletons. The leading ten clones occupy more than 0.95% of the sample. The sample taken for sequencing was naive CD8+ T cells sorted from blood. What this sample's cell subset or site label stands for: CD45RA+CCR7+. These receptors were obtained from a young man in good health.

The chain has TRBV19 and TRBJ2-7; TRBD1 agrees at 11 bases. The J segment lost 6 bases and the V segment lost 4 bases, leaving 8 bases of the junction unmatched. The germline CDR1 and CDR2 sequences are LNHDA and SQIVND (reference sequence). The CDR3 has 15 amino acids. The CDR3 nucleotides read TGTGCCAGTAGTACCCCGAGGACAGGGGGCTCCGAGCAGTACTTC. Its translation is CASSTPRTGGSEQYF.

DNA for the CDR3: TGTGCCAGCAGTTTGGCGACTAGACACAAGCAAGAGACCCAGTACTTC. Amino acid sequence: CASSLATRHKQETQYF. The gene calls are TRBV28 and TRBJ2-5, with a possible D match to TRBD2 (6 bases). This CDR3 is built from 16 residues. CDR1 is MDHEN and CDR2 is SYDVKM in the germline V gene. Trimming cost V 3 bases and J 2 bases, with 16 bases left between them.

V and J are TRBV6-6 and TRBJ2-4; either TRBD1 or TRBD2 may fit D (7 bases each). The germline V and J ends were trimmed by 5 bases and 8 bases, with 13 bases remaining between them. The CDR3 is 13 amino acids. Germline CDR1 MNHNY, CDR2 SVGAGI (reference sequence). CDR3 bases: TGTGCCAGCAGTCCCGGGGGGACAGACATTCAGTACTTC. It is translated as CASSPGGTDIQYF.

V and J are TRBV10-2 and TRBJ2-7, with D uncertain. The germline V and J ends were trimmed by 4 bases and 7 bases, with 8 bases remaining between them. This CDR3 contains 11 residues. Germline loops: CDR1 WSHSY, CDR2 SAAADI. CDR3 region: CASSGSDEQYF. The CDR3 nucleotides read TGCGCCAGCAGTGGATCAGATGAGCAGTACTTC.

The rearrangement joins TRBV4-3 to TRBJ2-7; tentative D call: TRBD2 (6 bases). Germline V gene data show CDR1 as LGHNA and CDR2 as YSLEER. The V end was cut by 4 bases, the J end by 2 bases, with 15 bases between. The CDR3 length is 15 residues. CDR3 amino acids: CASSLGPAGTYEQYF. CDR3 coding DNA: TGCGCCAGCAGCCTCGGGCCAGCGGGCACCTACGAGCAGTACTTC.

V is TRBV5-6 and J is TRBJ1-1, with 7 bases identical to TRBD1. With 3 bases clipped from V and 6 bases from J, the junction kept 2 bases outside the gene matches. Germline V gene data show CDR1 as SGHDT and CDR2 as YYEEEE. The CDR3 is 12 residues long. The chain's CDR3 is CASSSGGAEAFF. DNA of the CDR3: TGTGCCAGCAGCTCAGGGGGGGCTGAAGCTTTCTTT.

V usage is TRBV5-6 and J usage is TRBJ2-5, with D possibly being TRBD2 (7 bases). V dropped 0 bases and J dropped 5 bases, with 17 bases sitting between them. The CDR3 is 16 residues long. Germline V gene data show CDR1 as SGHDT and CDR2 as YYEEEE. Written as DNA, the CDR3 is TGTGCCAGCAGCTTGGAGGTGGGGGGGCCGCGGGAGACCCAGTACTTC. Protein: CASSLEVGGPRETQYF.

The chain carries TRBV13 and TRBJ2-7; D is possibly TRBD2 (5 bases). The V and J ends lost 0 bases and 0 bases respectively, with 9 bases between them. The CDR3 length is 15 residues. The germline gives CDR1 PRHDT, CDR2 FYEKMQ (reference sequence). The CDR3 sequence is CASSLGLEGSYEQYF. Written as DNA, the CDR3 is TGTGCCAGCAGCTTAGGGTTAGAGGGCTCCTACGAGCAGTACTTC.

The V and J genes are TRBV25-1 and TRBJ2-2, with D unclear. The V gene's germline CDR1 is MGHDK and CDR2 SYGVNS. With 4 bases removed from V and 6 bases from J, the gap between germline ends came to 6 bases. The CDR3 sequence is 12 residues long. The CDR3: CASSVSAGELFF. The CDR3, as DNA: TGTGCCAGCAGTGTTTCGGCCGGGGAGCTGTTTTTT.

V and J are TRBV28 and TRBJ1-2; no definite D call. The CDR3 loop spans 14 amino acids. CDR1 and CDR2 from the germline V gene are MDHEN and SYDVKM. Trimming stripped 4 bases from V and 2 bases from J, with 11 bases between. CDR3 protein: CASSSSIFNYGYTF. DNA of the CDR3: TGTGCCAGCAGTTCATCCATATTCAACTATGGCTACACCTTC.

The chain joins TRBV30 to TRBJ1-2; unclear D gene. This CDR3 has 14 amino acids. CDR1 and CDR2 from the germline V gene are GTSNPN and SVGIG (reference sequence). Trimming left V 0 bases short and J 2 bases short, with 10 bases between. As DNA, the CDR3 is TGTGCCTGGAGTGTACGACCGATGAACTATGGCTACACCTTC. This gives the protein CAWSVRPMNYGYTF.

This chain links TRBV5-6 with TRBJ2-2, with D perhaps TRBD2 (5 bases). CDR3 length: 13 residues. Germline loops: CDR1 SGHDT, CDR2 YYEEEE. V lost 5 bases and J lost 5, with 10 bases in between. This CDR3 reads CASRTKGTGELFF. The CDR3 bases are TGTGCCAGCAGGACTAAAGGGACCGGGGAGCTGTTTTTT.

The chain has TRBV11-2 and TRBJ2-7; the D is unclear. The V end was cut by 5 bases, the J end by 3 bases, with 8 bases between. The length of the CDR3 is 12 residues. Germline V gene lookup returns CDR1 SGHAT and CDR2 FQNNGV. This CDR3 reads CASSQQDYEQYF. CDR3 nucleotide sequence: TGTGCCAGCAGCCAACAAGACTACGAGCAGTACTTC.

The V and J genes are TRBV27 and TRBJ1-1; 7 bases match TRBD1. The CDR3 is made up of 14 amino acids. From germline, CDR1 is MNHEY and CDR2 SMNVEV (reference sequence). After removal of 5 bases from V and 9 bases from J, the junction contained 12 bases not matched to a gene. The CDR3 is CASSPPDRVGKAFF. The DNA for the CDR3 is TGTGCCAGCAGTCCGCCCGACAGGGTTGGCAAAGCTTTCTTT.

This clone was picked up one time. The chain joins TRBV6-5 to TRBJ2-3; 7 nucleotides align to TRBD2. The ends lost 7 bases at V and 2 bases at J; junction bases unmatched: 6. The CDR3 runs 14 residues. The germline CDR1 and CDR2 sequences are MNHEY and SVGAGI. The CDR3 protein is CASTEAGSTDTQYF. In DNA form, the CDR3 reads TGTGCCAGCACCGAAGCGGGGTCCACAGATACGCAGTATTTT.

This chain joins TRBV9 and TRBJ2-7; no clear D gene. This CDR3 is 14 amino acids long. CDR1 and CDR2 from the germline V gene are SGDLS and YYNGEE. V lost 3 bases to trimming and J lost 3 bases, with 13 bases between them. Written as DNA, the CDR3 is TGTGCCAGCAGCGCCCCAGCGAAGGACTACGAGCAGTACTTC. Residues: CASSAPAKDYEQYF.

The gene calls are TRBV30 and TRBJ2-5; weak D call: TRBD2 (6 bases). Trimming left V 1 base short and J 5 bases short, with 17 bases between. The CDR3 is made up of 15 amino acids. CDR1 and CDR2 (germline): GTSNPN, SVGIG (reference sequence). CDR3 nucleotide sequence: TGTGCCTGGAGTGGAACGGGGGTTCGGAGGGAGACCCAGTACTTC. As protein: CAWSGTGVRRETQYF.

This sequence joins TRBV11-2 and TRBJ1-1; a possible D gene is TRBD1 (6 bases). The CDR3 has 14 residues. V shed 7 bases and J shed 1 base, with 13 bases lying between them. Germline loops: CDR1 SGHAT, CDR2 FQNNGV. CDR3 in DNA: TGTGCCAGCATCCGGGACATTCCGAACACTGAAGCTTTCTTT. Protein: CASIRDIPNTEAFF. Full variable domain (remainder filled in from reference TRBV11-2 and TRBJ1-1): EAGVAQSPRYKIIEKRQSVAFWCNPISGHATLYWYQQILGQGPKLLIQFQNNGVVDDSQLPKDRFSAERLKGVDSTLKIQPAKLEDSAVYLCASIRDIPNTEAFFGQGTRLTVV.

CDR3 residues: CASSRDWGDEKLFF. The DNA for the CDR3 is TGTGCCAGCAGCAGGGACTGGGGTGATGAAAAACTGTTTTTT. The V call is TRBV2, the J call TRBJ1-4; a possible D gene is TRBD1 (5 bases). Per germline, CDR1 SNHLY and CDR2 FYNNEI. Trimming shortened V by 6 bases and J by 6 bases, and 14 bases separated the two germline ends. This CDR3 comprises 14 residues.

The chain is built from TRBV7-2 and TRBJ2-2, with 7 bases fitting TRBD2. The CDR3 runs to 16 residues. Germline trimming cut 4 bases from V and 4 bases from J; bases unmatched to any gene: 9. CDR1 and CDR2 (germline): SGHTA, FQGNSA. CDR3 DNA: TGTGCCAGCAGCTCCGAAGTAGGCGGGGGCACCGGGGAGCTGTTTTTT. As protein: CASSSEVGGGTGELFF.

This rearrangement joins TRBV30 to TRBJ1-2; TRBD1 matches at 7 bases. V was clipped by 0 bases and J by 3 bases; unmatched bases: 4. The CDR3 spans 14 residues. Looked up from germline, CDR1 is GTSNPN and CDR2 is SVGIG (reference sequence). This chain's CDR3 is CAWSVLGGHYGYTF. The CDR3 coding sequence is TGTGCCTGGAGTGTATTAGGGGGCCACTATGGCTACACCTTC.

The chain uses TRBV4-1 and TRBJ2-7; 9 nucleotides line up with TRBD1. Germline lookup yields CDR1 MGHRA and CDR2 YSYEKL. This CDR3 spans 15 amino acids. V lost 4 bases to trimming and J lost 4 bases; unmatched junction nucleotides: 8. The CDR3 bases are TGCGCCAGCAGCCCAACGACAGGGGGTGTATACGAGCAGTACTTC. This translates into CASSPTTGGVYEQYF.

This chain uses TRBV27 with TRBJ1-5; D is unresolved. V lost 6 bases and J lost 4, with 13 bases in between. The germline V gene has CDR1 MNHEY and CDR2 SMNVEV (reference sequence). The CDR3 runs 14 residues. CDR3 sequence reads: CASRPGRVNQPQHF. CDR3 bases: TGTGCCAGCAGACCTGGAAGGGTAAATCAGCCCCAGCATTTT.

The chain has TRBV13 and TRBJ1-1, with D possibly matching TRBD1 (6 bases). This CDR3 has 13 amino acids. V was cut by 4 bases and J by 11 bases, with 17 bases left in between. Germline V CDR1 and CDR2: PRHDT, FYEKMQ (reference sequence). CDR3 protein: CASSSQSPGEAFF. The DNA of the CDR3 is TGTGCCAGCAGCTCCCAAAGTCCAGGGGAGGCTTTCTTT.

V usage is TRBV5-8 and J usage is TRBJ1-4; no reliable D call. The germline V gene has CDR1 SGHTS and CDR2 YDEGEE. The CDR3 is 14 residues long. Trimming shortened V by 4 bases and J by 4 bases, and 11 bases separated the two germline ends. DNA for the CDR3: TGTGCCAGCAGCCCTCGACGGAATAATGAAAAACTGTTTTTT. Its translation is CASSPRRNNEKLFF.

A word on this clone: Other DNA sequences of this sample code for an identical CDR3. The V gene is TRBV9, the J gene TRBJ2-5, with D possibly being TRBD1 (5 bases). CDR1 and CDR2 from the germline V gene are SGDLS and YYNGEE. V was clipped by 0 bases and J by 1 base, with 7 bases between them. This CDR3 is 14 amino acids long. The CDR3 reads CASSVEGLQETQYF. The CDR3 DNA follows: TGTGCCAGCAGCGTAGAGGGGCTCCAAGAGACCCAGTACTTC.

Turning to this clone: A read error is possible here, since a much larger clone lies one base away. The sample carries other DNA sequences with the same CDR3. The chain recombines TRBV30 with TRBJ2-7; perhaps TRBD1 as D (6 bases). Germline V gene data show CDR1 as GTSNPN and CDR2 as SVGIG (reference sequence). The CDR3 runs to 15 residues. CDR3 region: CAWSILGGKSYEQYF. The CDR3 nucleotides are TGTGCCTGGAGTATTTTAGGGGGAAAAAGTTACGAGCAGTACTTT.

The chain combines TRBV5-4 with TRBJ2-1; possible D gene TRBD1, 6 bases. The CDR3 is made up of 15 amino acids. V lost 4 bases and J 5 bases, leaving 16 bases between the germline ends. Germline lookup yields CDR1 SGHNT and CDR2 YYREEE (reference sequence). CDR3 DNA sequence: TGTGCCAGCAGCCTCGATCAGGGGTTCAACAATGAGCAGTTCTTC. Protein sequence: CASSLDQGFNNEQFF.

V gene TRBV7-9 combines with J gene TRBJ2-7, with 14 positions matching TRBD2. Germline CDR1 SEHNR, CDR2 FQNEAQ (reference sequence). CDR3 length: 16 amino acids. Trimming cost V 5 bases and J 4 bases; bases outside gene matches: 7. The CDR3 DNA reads TGTGCCAGCAGCCCTAACGGACTAGCGGGAGGATACGAGCAGTACTTC. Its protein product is CASSPNGLAGGYEQYF.

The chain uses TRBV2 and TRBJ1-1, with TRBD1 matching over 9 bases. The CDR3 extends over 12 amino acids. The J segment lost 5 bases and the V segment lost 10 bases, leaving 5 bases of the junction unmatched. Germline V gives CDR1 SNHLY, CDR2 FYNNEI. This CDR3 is CAIRDRVTEAFF. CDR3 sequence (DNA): TGTGCCATCCGGGACAGGGTGACTGAAGCTTTCTTT.